What follows describes a single TCR beta chain. The antigen remains unidentified. This entry comes from a study of response to subunit inactivated influenza vaccine. Points from the study as a whole: It was the authors' suggestion that each seasonal influenza vaccination recruits few new T cells.

MiXCR, applied by TCRdb to the RT-PCR reads, yields one record per CDR3 protein. The repertoire holds about 500,000 distinct CDR3 sequences, with about 15% as singletons. The TCR was taken from a man between 50 and 70 years old who received an inactivated influenza vaccine. Sequenced here: CD4+ T cells sorted from PBMCs, sampled less than 30 months after vaccination.

In DNA form, the CDR3 reads TGTGCCAGCAGTTACTGGGCCAGGTTCGGGGAATTGGATGGCTACACCTTC. Protein: CASSYWARFGELDGYTF. The chain recombines TRBV6-5 with TRBJ1-2, with D hard to call. Germline assignment: CDR1 MNHEY and CDR2 SVGAGI. This CDR3 region has 17 residues. V was pared by 1 base and J by 6 bases, with 21 bases between.